Below are 2 T cell receptor beta chains sequenced from a single sample in a study of T cell repertoires in cytomegalovirus infection. TCRdb used MiXCR to reprocess the reads, holding one entry per CDR3 protein. The sample shows about 310,000 distinct CDR3 sequences, roughly 9.3% of them seen only once. The sequenced sample consisted of PBMCs. The receptors stem from a human donor in good health (CMV status not recorded). Some clones in this sample may be carry-over from other donors' samples.

This clonotype was recorded at least ten times. The chain links TRBV28 to TRBJ1-6; D not resolved. Trimming removed 4 bases from V and 6 bases from J, with 19 bases in between. CDR3 length equals 17 residues. Germline lookup yields CDR1 MDHEN and CDR2 SYDVKM. Here the CDR3 reads CASSSQFGPLGNSPLHF. CDR3 nucleotides: TGTGCCAGCAGTTCCCAGTTTGGTCCGTTGGGTAATTCACCCCTCCACTTT.

This clonotype was counted many times. The chain has TRBV6-5 and TRBJ2-1; 8 positions agree with TRBD2. V dropped 9 bases and J dropped 0; count of bases not matched to a gene: 7. Germline V gene data show CDR1 as MNHEY and CDR2 as SVGAGI. The CDR3 is 15 amino acids. CDR3 amino acids: CASAYSGASYNEQFF. CDR3 nucleotide sequence: TGTGCCAGTGCGTATAGCGGGGCCTCCTACAATGAGCAGTTCTTC.